These 25 T cell receptor beta chains were all obtained from the same sample, sequenced in a study of T cell responses to AZD1222 COVID-19 vaccine. Only in-frame clones appear in the TCRdb table, and some are missing; sequencing was by immunoSEQ multiplex PCR. The sample has about 150,000 clones, around 93% seen once. Here the sequenced sample was peripheral blood, taken 28 days after the second AZD1222 dose. Every receptor here comes from an adult who received the AZD1222 COVID-19 vaccine.

This rearrangement joins TRBV7-3 to TRBJ2-7; 7 bases align to TRBD1. V lost 5 bases, J lost 2 bases, and 6 bases stayed unmatched. The CDR3 spans 14 residues. Per germline, CDR1 SGHTA and CDR2 FQGTGA. The CDR3 DNA sequence: TGTGCCAGCAGCCCCGACAGGGCAGCCTACGAGCAGTACTTC. This encodes CASSPDRAAYEQYF.

V usage is TRBV7-9 and J usage is TRBJ1-2; D may be TRBD1 (5 bases). The germline V gene has CDR1 SEHNR and CDR2 FQNEAQ (reference sequence). Trimming pared 0 bases from V and 7 bases from J, leaving 12 bases between. CDR3 length equals 14 residues. The DNA for the CDR3 is TGTGCCAGCAGCTTAGCGTTTCGCGGGGGTGGCTACACCTTC. This gives the protein CASSLAFRGGGYTF.

V usage is TRBV11-3 and J usage is TRBJ2-1; TRBD2 matches at 10 bases. CDR3 length: 16 amino acids. The germline V gene encodes CDR1 SGHNT and CDR2 YENEEA. Losses at the gene ends were 5 bases for V and 4 bases for J; bases not matched to a gene: 8. CDR3 residues: CASSATWTSGYNEQFF. The DNA of the CDR3 is TGTGCCAGCAGCGCAACCTGGACTAGCGGATACAATGAGCAGTTCTTC.

J is TRBJ1-4 and V is TRBV9; 8 nucleotides align to TRBD1. This CDR3 spans 15 amino acids. CDR1 SGDLS and CDR2 YYNGEE come from the germline V gene. V lost 4 bases, J lost 7 bases, and 9 bases stayed unmatched. The DNA of the CDR3 is TGTGCCAGCAGCCCTCGGACAGGGTTGGGTGAAAAACTGTTTTTT. Residues: CASSPRTGLGEKLFF. Based on the CDR3 plus reference TRBV9 and TRBJ1-4, the full variable domain is DSGVTQTPKHLITATGQRVTLRCSPRSGDLSVYWYQQSLDQGLQFLIQYYNGEERAKGNILERFSAQQFPDLHSELNLSSLELGDSALYFCASSPRTGLGEKLFFGSGTQLSVL.

This clone has just one count. The chain is built from TRBV5-1 and TRBJ1-2, with a weak D call TRBD1 (5 bases). Germline loops: CDR1 SGHRS, CDR2 YFSETQ. The germline V and J ends were trimmed by 6 bases and 7 bases, with 16 bases remaining between them. This CDR3 is 13 amino acids long. The CDR3 sequence: CASTVGVGGGYTF. CDR3 nucleotide sequence: TGCGCCAGCACAGTCGGGGTCGGGGGTGGCTACACCTTC.

V usage is TRBV30 and J usage is TRBJ1-1; no definite D call. This CDR3 has 12 amino acids. CDR1 GTSNPN and CDR2 SVGIG come from the germline V gene (reference sequence). The germline V and J ends were trimmed by 8 bases and 5 bases, with 15 bases remaining between them. The CDR3 protein is CAGGREGTEAFF. Written as DNA, the CDR3 is TGTGCCGGAGGGCGAGAGGGAACTGAAGCTTTCTTT.

As concerns this clone: The same CDR3 arises from other DNA sequences in this sample as well. The chain joins TRBV5-1 to TRBJ2-5; D call uncertain. V was pared by 0 bases and J by 1 base, with 1 base between. The germline V gene has CDR1 SGHRS and CDR2 YFSETQ. The CDR3 has 12 amino acids. The CDR3 is CASSLAQETQYF. CDR3 in DNA: TGCGCCAGCAGCTTGGCCCAAGAGACCCAGTACTTC.

The chain has TRBV24-1 and TRBJ2-1, with D uncertain. Germline V gene sequence: CDR1 KGHDR, CDR2 SFDVKD. V lost 7 bases, J lost 7 bases, and 13 bases lay in between. The CDR3 runs to 13 residues. The chain's CDR3 is CATSRAIFNEQFF. The CDR3 coding sequence is TGTGCCACCAGCCGGGCCATATTTAATGAGCAGTTCTTC.

J is TRBJ1-6 and V is TRBV27; the D gene is possibly TRBD1 (6 bases). The CDR3 spans 16 residues. The germline CDR1 and CDR2 sequences are MNHEY and SMNVEV (reference sequence). The ends were cut back, 6 bases at V and 0 bases at J, with 12 bases in the middle. CDR3 sequence (DNA): TGTGCCAGCAGCCGAGACAGGAGCTCCTATAATTCACCCCTCCACTTT. This encodes CASSRDRSSYNSPLHF.

V gene TRBV19 combines with J gene TRBJ2-2; D tentatively fits TRBD1 or TRBD2 (5 bases each). The CDR3 is 13 amino acids. Trimming took 5 bases from V and 6 from J, leaving 10 bases between them. The germline gives CDR1 LNHDA, CDR2 SQIVND (reference sequence). The CDR3 DNA reads TGTGCCAGTAGTGGGGCGGGCGCCGGGGAGCTGTTTTTT. Its protein product is CASSGAGAGELFF.

This rearrangement joins TRBV27 to TRBJ1-1, with TRBD1 matching over 7 bases. V was pared by 0 bases and J by 5 bases, with 6 bases of the junction left unmatched. The CDR3 length is 15 residues. Germline-derived CDR1 and CDR2 are MNHEY and SMNVEV (reference sequence). The CDR3 protein is CASSLSRQGGTEAFF. DNA for the CDR3: TGTGCCAGCAGTTTATCGCGCCAGGGGGGGACTGAAGCTTTCTTT.

This chain connects TRBV25-1 to TRBJ2-2; 9 bases agree with TRBD1. Losses at the gene ends were 4 bases for V and 4 bases for J; bases not matched to a gene: 1. From germline, CDR1 is MGHDK and CDR2 SYGVNS. The CDR3 runs to 14 residues. The CDR3: CASSVQGATGELFF. CDR3 nucleotide sequence: TGTGCCAGCAGTGTACAGGGGGCCACCGGGGAGCTGTTTTTT. Together with reference TRBV25-1 and TRBJ2-2, the CDR3 gives the full variable domain: EADIYQTPRYLVIGTGKKITLECSQTMGHDKMYWYQQDPGMELHLIHYSYGVNSTEKGDLSSESTVSRIRTEHFPLTLESARPSHTSQYLCASSVQGATGELFFGEGSRLTVL.

This chain uses TRBV30 with TRBJ1-2; 7 bases fit TRBD1. The CDR3 has 12 amino acids. V lost 5 bases, J lost 3 bases, and 3 bases stayed unmatched. Germline V gene sequence: CDR1 GTSNPN, CDR2 SVGIG (reference sequence). The CDR3: CAWGDRDYGYTF. In DNA, the CDR3 is TGTGCCTGGGGAGACAGGGACTATGGCTACACCTTC.

The genes are TRBV5-1 and TRBJ1-2; TRBD1 matches at 7 bases. This CDR3 has 13 amino acids. V was pared by 4 bases and J by 8 bases, with 8 bases of the junction left unmatched. CDR1 is SGHRS, CDR2 YFSETQ, per germline. CDR3 nucleotides: TGCGCCAGCAGCGTGACAGGGACTGAGGGCTACACCTTC. Protein product: CASSVTGTEGYTF.

The genes are TRBV11-2 and TRBJ2-1; weak D call: TRBD2 (6 bases). The V gene lost 4 bases and the J gene lost 7 bases, with 14 bases spanning the gap. This CDR3 comprises 14 residues. Germline values: CDR1 SGHAT, CDR2 FQNNGV. In DNA, the CDR3 is TGTGCCAGCAGCTCGCGGGGTGCGGGGAATGAGCAGTTCTTC. This translates into CASSSRGAGNEQFF.

This clone has just a few counts. The V gene is TRBV11-2, the J gene TRBJ2-5; 7 bases are a match to TRBD1. There are 13 residues in the CDR3. Per the germline V gene, CDR1 is SGHAT and CDR2 is FQNNGV. V lost 7 bases, J lost 4 bases, and 6 bases stayed unmatched. The DNA for the CDR3 is TGTGCCAGCACCCCGACAGGGAGAGAGACCCAGTACTTC. It codes for CASTPTGRETQYF.

The CDR3 sequence: CASSPLVRRDSDEQFF. CDR3 nucleotide sequence: TGTGCCAGCAGCCCCCTGGTGAGGCGGGATAGCGATGAGCAGTTCTTC. This chain links TRBV9 with TRBJ2-1, with D possibly TRBD2 on 6 matching bases. Germline V gives CDR1 SGDLS, CDR2 YYNGEE. This CDR3 is built from 16 residues. Trimming cost V 4 bases and J 8 bases, with 22 bases left between them.

This clone was seen a few times. This chain uses TRBV2 with TRBJ2-2; 7 bases match TRBD2. J was trimmed by 3 bases and V by 6 bases; bases with no gene match: 7. CDR3 size: 15 residues. The germline V gene has CDR1 SNHLY and CDR2 FYNNEI. CDR3 DNA: TGTGCCAGCAGACCCACGGGACTATACACCGGGGAGCTGTTTTTT. Protein sequence: CASRPTGLYTGELFF.

This chain connects TRBV20-1 to TRBJ2-5; D perhaps matches TRBD2 (6 bases). CDR3 length: 17 amino acids. Trimming left V 3 bases short and J 1 base short, with 21 bases between. Germline-derived CDR1 and CDR2 are DFQATT and SNEGSKA (reference sequence). The CDR3, as DNA: TGCAGTGCTAGTTCATACGCTAGCGACACTATCCAAGAGACCCAGTACTTC. It encodes CSASSYASDTIQETQYF.

The rearrangement links TRBV9 to TRBJ1-2, with D perhaps TRBD1 (6 bases). The CDR3 runs 17 residues. Germline values: CDR1 SGDLS, CDR2 YYNGEE. Trimming stripped 0 bases from V and 2 bases from J, with 17 bases between. CDR3 DNA sequence: TGTGCCAGCAGCGTAGGACGGGACACCCGATGGAACTATGGCTACACCTTC. Residues: CASSVGRDTRWNYGYTF.

This chain links TRBV5-6 with TRBJ1-1, with no clear D. The CDR3 covers 12 residues. Germline V gene lookup returns CDR1 SGHDT and CDR2 YYEEEE. Trimming cost V 0 bases and J 11 bases, with 11 bases left between them. The CDR3 reads CASSLEGGNAFF. The CDR3 DNA is TGTGCCAGCAGCTTGGAGGGTGGGAATGCTTTCTTT.

The chain uses TRBV27 and TRBJ2-7; the D gene is possibly TRBD2 (6 bases). The V gene's germline CDR1 is MNHEY and CDR2 SMNVEV (reference sequence). V was pared by 9 bases and J by 4 bases, with 16 bases between. The CDR3 is made up of 13 amino acids. CDR3 sequence: CASSGANAYEQYF. In DNA form, the CDR3 reads TGTGCCAGTTCGGGAGCTAACGCTTACGAGCAGTACTTC.

The V call is TRBV30, the J call TRBJ2-7; D tentatively fits TRBD1 or TRBD2 (5 bases each). The V gene lost 1 base and the J gene lost 3 bases, with 13 bases spanning the gap. Per germline, CDR1 GTSNPN and CDR2 SVGIG (reference sequence). The CDR3 runs 14 residues. CDR3 protein: CAWSGGPSGYEQYF. CDR3 DNA sequence: TGTGCCTGGAGTGGGGGACCGTCGGGCTACGAGCAGTACTTC.

This chain joins TRBV14 and TRBJ1-2; D remains ambiguous. V dropped 0 bases and J dropped 7 bases, with 15 bases sitting between them. Germline CDR1 SGHDN, CDR2 FVKESK. The CDR3 is 15 residues long. The CDR3: CASSQDGVRPGGYTF. The CDR3 nucleotides read TGTGCCAGCAGCCAAGATGGGGTCAGGCCAGGTGGCTACACCTTC.

The chain joins TRBV7-2 to TRBJ1-5; 8 bases line up with TRBD1. Germline V CDR1 and CDR2: SGHTA, FQGNSA. The CDR3 spans 15 residues. The J segment lost 3 bases and the V segment lost 3 bases, leaving 4 bases of the junction unmatched. The CDR3 region is CASSLAGGNNQPQHF. CDR3 DNA: TGTGCCAGCAGCTTGGCAGGGGGCAACAATCAGCCCCAGCATTTT.